The rows below give T cell receptor beta chains drawn from one sample of a study of T-cell memory formation after mild COVID-19. TCRdb reprocessed the 5' RACE reads via MiXCR and lists one record per CDR3 protein. This table holds about 560,000 distinct CDR3 sequences, 15% to 20% found once. Sequencing was carried out using PBMCs or a T cell subset sorted from them (not recorded which). These receptors all come from an adult woman who had mild COVID-19 (a few samples of this study predate the infection). Cell type and time point are not known. Each CDR3 is given with its conserved first and last residue. A D gene is named only where the DNA matches it firmly. Not every row has a clone size; where given, it reads once, few, many or a size class.

D gene	clone size	J gene	V gene	CDR3 protein	CDR3 DNA
-	-	TRBJ2-2	TRBV29-1	CSVEAGHTGELFF	TGCAGCGTTGAGGCAGGTCACACCGGGGAGCTGTTTTTT
TRBD2	-	TRBJ2-1	TRBV12-3/TRBV12-4	CASLAGRSSYNEQFF	TGTGCCAGCCTAGCGGGACGTAGCTCCTACAATGAGCAGTTCTTC
-	few	TRBJ2-1	TRBV12-3/TRBV12-4	CASSLKTGVGDEQFF	TGTGCCAGCAGTTTAAAGACGGGAGTAGGAGATGAGCAGTTCTTC
-	few	TRBJ1-2	TRBV12-3/TRBV12-4	CASSPRRVDINYGYTF	TGTGCCAGCAGCCCCCGCCGGGTCGATATCAACTATGGCTACACCTTC
-	-	TRBJ1-5	TRBV27	CASSPGQRTNQPQHF	TGTGCCAGCAGTCCCGGACAGAGAACTAATCAGCCCCAGCATTTT
TRBD1	few	TRBJ2-7	TRBV7-9	CASSASGTGLSYEQYF	TGTGCCAGCAGCGCGTCCGGGACAGGACTCTCCTACGAGCAGTACTTC
TRBD1	few	TRBJ2-7	TRBV5-1	CASSSLQGNMYEQYF	TGCGCCAGCAGCTCTTTACAGGGGAATATGTACGAGCAGTACTTC
-	few	TRBJ2-6	TRBV30	CAWSGSRGANVLTF	TGTGCCTGGAGTGGGAGTCGCGGGGCCAACGTCCTGACTTTC
-	few	TRBJ2-1	TRBV12-3/TRBV12-4	CASNDGQPLQFF	TGTGCCAGCAACGACGGACAGCCCCTTCAGTTCTTC
TRBD2	few	TRBJ2-1	TRBV7-9	CASSASSGRAVNEQFF	TGTGCCAGCAGCGCGAGCAGCGGGAGGGCTGTCAATGAGCAGTTCTTC
TRBD1	few	TRBJ1-1	TRBV19	CASGRTGKSEAFF	TGTGCCAGCGGGAGGACAGGGAAGAGTGAAGCTTTCTTT
-	-	TRBJ2-5	TRBV10-3	CAISQEYQETQYF	TGTGCCATCAGTCAAGAGTACCAAGAGACCCAGTACTTC
-	-	TRBJ1-1	TRBV6-5	CASSYLGYDRITEAFF	TGTGCCAGCAGTTACCTTGGTTACGACAGGATCACTGAAGCTTTCTTT
TRBD1	-	TRBJ1-4	TRBV4-1	CASSQGRTGGEKLFF	TGCGCCAGCAGCCAAGGTCGTACAGGGGGTGAAAAACTGTTTTTT
-	-	TRBJ1-4	TRBV11-2	CASKGGPTDEKLFF	TGTGCCAGCAAGGGGGGACCGACTGATGAAAAACTGTTTTTT
TRBD1	-	TRBJ2-7	TRBV4-2	CASSQDGAGGSYEQYF	TGTGCCAGCAGCCAAGATGGGGCAGGGGGCTCCTACGAGCAGTACTTC
-	few	TRBJ2-7	TRBV4-3	CASSPRTTQVYEQYF	TGCGCCAGCAGCCCAAGAACTACTCAGGTTTACGAGCAGTACTTC
-	-	TRBJ2-2	TRBV15	CATSRGPQNGELFF	TGTGCCACCAGCAGAGGACCCCAAAACGGGGAGCTGTTTTTT
-	-	TRBJ2-2	TRBV12-3/TRBV12-4	CASSTGPGELFF	TGTGCCAGCAGTACAGGGCCCGGGGAGCTGTTTTTT
TRBD1	-	TRBJ2-5	TRBV4-3	CASSQAGTGWETQYF	TGCGCCAGCAGCCAAGCAGGGACAGGGTGGGAGACCCAGTACTTC
TRBD1	few	TRBJ2-5	TRBV7-9	CASSLHGTGKRTQYF	TGTGCCAGCAGCCTGCACGGGACAGGGAAGCGGACCCAGTACTTC
-	-	TRBJ1-1	TRBV29-1	CSVVNRAFNTEAFF	TGCAGCGTCGTTAACAGGGCTTTCAACACTGAAGCTTTCTTT
-	-	TRBJ1-5	TRBV12-3/TRBV12-4	CASSYRVEGFGQPQHF	TGTGCCAGCAGTTACAGGGTAGAGGGATTTGGTCAGCCCCAGCATTTT
TRBD1	-	TRBJ1-6	TRBV5-4	CASSSRGGNSPLHF	TGTGCCAGCAGTTCCAGGGGGGGAAATTCACCCCTCCACTTT